Sequencing of this T cell receptor beta chain was carried out in a study of long-term antiretroviral therapy in people with HIV. The authors ran the immunoSEQ assay, v3.0, at survey level. Using immunoSEQ multiplex PCR, the repertoire was profiled, and TCRdb retains in-frame clones only, with some absent. The sample lists 25,000 to 30,000 clones, around 90% seen once, with roughly 3.6% in the top ten. The germline V gene encodes CDR1 MNHEY and CDR2 SVGAGI. This CDR3 has 14 amino acids. V was shortened by 4 bases and J by 7 bases, with 13 bases between the two germline ends. Overall study findings and caveats: ART adherence, viral resistance and therapy changes went unrecorded. Following ART, diversity rose but still fell short of transplant donor controls. Spans of CDR3 length were tighter for HIV repertoires than for controls.

As for this clone: Antigen: not known.

This specimen consisted of unsorted PBMCs, obtained 1.8 years after starting antiretroviral therapy. The chain combines TRBV6-5 with TRBJ1-4; D is possibly TRBD1 (5 bases). This sequence originates from a woman aged 18-29 years with HIV. CDR3: CASSWTGGAEKLFF. The DNA for the CDR3 is TGTGCCAGCAGTTGGACCGGCGGGGCTGAAAAACTGTTTTTT.